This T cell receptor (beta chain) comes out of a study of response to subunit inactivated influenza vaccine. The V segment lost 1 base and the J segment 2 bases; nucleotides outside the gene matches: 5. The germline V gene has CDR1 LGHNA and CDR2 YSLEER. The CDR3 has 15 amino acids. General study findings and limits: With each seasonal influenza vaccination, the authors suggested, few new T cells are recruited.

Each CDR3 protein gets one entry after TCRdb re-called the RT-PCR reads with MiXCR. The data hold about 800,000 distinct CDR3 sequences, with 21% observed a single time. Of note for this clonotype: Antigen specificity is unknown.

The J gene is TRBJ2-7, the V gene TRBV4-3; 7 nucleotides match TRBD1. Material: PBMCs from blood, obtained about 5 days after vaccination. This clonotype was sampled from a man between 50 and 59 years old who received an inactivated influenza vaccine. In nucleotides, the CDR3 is TGCGCCAGCAGCCAAGTCCGACAGGGCCCCTACGAGCAGTACTTC. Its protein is CASSQVRQGPYEQYF.